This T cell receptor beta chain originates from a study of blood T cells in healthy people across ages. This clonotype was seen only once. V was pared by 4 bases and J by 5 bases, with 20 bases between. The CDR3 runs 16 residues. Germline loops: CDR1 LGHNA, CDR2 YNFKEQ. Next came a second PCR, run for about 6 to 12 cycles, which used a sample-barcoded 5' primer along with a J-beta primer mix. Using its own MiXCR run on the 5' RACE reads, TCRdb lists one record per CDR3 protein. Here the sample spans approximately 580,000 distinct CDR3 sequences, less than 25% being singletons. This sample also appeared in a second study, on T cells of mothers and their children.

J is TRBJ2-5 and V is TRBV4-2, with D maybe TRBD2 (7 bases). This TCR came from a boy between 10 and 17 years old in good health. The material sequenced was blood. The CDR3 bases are TGTGCCAGCAGCCCATTAGGGAGCGGGGACACGGAGACCCAGTACTTC. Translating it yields CASSPLGSGDTETQYF.